This T cell receptor beta chain derives from a study of blood T cell repertoires in COVID-19. At the level of the study: Specimens from acute and convalescent COVID-19 originated in the United States, Italy and Spain. Sample material is recorded as cDNA or gDNA derived from T cells, B-cell-depleted T cells, or PBMCs.

CDR1 and CDR2 from the germline V gene are MDHEN and SYDVKM. CDR3 length: 14 residues. V trimming: 8 bases; J trimming: 5 bases; junction bases outside the gene matches: 8. Clones were sequenced by immunoSEQ multiplex PCR, and TCRdb holds only the in-frame ones, with some missing. The sample contains 39,000 or so clones, 65% to 85% of which appear only once. V gene TRBV28 combines with J gene TRBJ1-1; the match to TRBD1 covers 10 bases. Specimen: peripheral blood. This sequence originates from a man aged 35 to 55 with active or convalescent COVID-19. In DNA, the CDR3 is TGTGCCAGCCACGGACAGGGGGGCGTAACTGAAGCTTTCTTT. Amino acid sequence: CASHGQGGVTEAFF.